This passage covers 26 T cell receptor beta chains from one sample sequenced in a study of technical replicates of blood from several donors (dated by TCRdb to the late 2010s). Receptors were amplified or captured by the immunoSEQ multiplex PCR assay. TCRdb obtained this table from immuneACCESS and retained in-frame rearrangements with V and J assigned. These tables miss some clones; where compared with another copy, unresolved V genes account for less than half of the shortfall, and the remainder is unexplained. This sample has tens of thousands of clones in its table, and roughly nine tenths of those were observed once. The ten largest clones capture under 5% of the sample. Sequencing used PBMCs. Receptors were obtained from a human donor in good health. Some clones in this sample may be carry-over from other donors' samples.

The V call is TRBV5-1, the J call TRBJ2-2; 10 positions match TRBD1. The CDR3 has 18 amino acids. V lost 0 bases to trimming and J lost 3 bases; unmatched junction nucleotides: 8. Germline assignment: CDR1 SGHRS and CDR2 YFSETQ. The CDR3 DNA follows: TGCGCCAGCAGCTTGGGTTTCCGGGGACAGGGGTACACCGGGGAGCTGTTTTTT. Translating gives CASSLGFRGQGYTGELFF.

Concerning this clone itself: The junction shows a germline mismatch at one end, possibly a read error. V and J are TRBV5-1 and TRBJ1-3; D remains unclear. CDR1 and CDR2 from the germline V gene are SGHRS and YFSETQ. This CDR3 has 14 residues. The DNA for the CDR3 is TGCGCCAGCCGCGCCGGGGAGTCTGGGAACACCATATATTTT. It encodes CASRAGESGNTIYF.

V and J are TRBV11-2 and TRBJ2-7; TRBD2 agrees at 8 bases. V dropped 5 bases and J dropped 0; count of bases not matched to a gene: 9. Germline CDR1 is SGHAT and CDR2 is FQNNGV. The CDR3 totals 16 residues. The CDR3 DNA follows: TGTGCCAGCAGCCCTTTAGCGGGGAGCCACTCCTACGAGCAGTACTTC. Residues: CASSPLAGSHSYEQYF.

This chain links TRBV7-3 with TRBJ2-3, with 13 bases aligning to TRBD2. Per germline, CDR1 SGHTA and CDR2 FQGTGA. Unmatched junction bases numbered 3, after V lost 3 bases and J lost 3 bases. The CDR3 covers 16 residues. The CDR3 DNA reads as TGTGCCAGCAGCTTGGGACTAGCGGGACCTACAGATACGCAGTATTTT. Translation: CASSLGLAGPTDTQYF.

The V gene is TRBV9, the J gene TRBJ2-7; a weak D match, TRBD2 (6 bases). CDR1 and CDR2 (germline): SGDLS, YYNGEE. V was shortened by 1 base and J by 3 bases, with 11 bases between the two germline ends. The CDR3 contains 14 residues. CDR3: CASSVTTGGYEQYF. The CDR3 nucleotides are TGTGCCAGCAGCGTAACTACCGGGGGCTACGAGCAGTACTTC.

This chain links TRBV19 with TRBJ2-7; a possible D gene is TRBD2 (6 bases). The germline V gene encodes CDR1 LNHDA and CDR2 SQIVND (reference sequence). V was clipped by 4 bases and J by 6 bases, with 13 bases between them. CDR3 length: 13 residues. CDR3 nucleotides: TGTGCCAGTAGTACTACTTCGGGGGTCGAGCAGTACTTC. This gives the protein CASSTTSGVEQYF. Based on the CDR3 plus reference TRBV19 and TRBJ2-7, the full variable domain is DGGITQSPKYLFRKEGQNVTLSCEQNLNHDAMYWYRQDPGQGLRLIYYSQIVNDFQKGDIAEGYSVSREKKESFPLTVTSAQKNPTAFYLCASSTTSGVEQYFGPGTRLTVT.

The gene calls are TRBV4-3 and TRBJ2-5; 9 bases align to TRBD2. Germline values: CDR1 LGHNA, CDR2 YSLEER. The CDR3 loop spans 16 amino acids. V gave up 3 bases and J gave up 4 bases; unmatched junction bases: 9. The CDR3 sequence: CASSQGLGGGAETQYF. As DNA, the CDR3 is TGCGCCAGCAGCCAGGGTCTTGGCGGGGGGGCAGAGACCCAGTACTTC.

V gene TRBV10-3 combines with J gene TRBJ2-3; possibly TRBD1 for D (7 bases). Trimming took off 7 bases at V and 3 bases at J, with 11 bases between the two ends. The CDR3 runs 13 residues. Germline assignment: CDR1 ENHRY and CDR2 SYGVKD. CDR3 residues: CAITAGGTDTQYF. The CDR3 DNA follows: TGTGCCATCACGGCAGGGGGGACAGATACGCAGTATTTT.

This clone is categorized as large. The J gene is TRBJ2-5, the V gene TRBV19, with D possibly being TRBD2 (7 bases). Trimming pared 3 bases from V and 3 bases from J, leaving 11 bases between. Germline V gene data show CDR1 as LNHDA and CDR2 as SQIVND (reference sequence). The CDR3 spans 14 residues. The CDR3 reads CASSMGAGEETQYF. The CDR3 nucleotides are TGTGCCAGTAGTATGGGGGCGGGGGAAGAGACCCAGTACTTC.

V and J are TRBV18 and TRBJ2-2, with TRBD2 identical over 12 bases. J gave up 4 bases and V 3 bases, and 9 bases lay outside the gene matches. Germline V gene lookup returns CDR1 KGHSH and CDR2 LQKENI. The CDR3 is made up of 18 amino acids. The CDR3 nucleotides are TGTGCCAGCTCACCCGCTTACCTAGCGGGGGGGACCACCGGGGAGCTGTTTTTT. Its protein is CASSPAYLAGGTTGELFF. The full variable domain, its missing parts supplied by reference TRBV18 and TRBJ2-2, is NAGVMQNPRHLVRRRGQEARLRCSPMKGHSHVYWYRQLPEEGLKFMVYLQKENIIDESGMPKERFSAEFPKEGPSILRIQQVVRGDSAAYFCASSPAYLAGGTTGELFFGEGSRLTVL.

In nucleotides, the CDR3 is TGCGCCAGCAGCTCCCTCGGGGAGGGCACGGCTGAAGCTTTCTTT. This codes for CASSSLGEGTAEAFF. This rearrangement joins TRBV5-1 to TRBJ1-1; D ambiguous. Trimming left V 3 bases short and J 6 bases short, with 18 bases between. The CDR3 runs 15 residues. Germline assignment: CDR1 SGHRS and CDR2 YFSETQ.

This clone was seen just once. Written as DNA, the CDR3 is TGTGCCAGCTCACCGAACAGGGGCATAACCCCCTCCGAGCAGTACTTC. Its protein is CASSPNRGITPSEQYF. The gene calls are TRBV18 and TRBJ2-7, with 7 bases that match TRBD1. Germline CDR1 and CDR2: KGHSH and LQKENI. The CDR3 runs 16 residues. Losses at the gene ends were 3 bases for V and 6 bases for J; bases not matched to a gene: 14. Drawing the rest from reference TRBV18 and TRBJ2-7, the complete variable domain is NAGVMQNPRHLVRRRGQEARLRCSPMKGHSHVYWYRQLPEEGLKFMVYLQKENIIDESGMPKERFSAEFPKEGPSILRIQQVVRGDSAAYFCASSPNRGITPSEQYFGPGTRLTVT.

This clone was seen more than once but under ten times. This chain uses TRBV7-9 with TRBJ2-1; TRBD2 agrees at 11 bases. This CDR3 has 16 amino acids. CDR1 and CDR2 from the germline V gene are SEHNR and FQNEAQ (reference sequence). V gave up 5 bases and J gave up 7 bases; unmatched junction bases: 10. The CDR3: CASSPVVGLAENEQFF. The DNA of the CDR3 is TGTGCCAGCAGCCCAGTGGTGGGACTAGCGGAGAATGAGCAGTTCTTC. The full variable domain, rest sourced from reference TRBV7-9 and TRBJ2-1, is DTGVSQNPRHKITKRGQNVTFRCDPISEHNRLYWYRQTLGQGPEFLTYFQNEAQLEKSRLLSDRFSAERPKGSFSTLEIQRTEQGDSAMYLCASSPVVGLAENEQFFGPGTRLTVL.

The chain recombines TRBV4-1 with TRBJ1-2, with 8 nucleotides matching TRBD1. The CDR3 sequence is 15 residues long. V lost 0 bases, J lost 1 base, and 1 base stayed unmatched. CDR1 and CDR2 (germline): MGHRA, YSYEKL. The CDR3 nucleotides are TGCGCCAGCAGCCAAGACGACAGGGGTAACTATGGCTACACCTTC. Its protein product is CASSQDDRGNYGYTF.

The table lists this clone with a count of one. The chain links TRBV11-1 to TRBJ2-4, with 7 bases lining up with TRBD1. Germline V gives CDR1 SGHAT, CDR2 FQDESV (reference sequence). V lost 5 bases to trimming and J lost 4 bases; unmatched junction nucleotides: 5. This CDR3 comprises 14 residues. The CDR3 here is CASSEGTAKNIQYF. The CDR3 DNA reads TGTGCCAGCAGCGAAGGGACAGCGAAAAACATTCAGTACTTC.

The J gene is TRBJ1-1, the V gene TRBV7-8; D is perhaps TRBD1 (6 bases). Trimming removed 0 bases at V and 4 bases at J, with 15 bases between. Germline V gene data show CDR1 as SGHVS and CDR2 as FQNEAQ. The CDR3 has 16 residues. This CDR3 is CASSLALGRGATEAFF. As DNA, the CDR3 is TGTGCCAGCAGCTTAGCGCTAGGGCGGGGGGCCACTGAAGCTTTCTTT.

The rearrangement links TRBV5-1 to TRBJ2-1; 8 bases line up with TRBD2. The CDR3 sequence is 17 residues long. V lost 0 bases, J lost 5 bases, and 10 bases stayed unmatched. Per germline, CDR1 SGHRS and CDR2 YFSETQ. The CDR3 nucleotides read TGCGCCAGCAGCTTGGCCGGAGCGGGGGCCGGGGACAATGAGCAGTTCTTC. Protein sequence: CASSLAGAGAGDNEQFF. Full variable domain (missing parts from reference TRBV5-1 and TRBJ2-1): KAGVTQTPRYLIKTRGQQVTLSCSPISGHRSVSWYQQTPGQGLQFLFEYFSETQRNKGNFPGRFSGRQFSNSRSEMNVSTLELGDSALYLCASSLAGAGAGDNEQFFGPGTRLTVL.

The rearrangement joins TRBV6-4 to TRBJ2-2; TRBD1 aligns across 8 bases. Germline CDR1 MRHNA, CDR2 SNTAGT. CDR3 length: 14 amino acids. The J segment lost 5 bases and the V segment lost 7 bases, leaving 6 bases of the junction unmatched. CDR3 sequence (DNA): TGTGCCAGCAAGAAGACAGGGGATACCGGGGAGCTGTTTTTT. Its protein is CASKKTGDTGELFF.

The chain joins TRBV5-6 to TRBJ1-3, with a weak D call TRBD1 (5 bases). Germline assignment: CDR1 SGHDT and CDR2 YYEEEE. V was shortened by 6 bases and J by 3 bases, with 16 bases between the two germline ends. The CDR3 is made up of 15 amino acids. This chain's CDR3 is CASTSIGGFGNTIYF. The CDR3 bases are TGTGCCAGCACCTCAATCGGGGGTTTTGGAAACACCATATATTTT.

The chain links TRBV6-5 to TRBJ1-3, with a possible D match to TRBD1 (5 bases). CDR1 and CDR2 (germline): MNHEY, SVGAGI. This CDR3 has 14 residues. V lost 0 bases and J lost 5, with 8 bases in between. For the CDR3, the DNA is TGTGCCAGCAGTTACTCCGGGGGGAGAAACACCATATATTTT. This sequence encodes CASSYSGGRNTIYF.

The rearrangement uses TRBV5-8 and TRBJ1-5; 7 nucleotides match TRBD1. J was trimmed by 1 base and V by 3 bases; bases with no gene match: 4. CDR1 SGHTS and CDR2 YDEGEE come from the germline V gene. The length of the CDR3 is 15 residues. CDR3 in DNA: TGTGCCAGCAGCTCAGGACAGGAGAGCAATCAGCCCCAGCATTTT. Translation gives CASSSGQESNQPQHF. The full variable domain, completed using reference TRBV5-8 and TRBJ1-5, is EAGVTQSPTHLIKTRGQQATLRCSPISGHTSVYWYQQALGLGLQFLLWYDEGEERNRGNFPPRFSGRQFPNYSSELNVNALELEDSALYLCASSSGQESNQPQHFGDGTRLSIL.

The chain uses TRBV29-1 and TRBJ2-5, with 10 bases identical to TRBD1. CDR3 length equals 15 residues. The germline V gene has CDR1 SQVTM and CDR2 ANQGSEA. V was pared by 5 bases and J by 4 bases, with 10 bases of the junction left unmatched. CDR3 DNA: TGCAGCGTTACACCGGGACAGGGGAGTCGAGAGACCCAGTACTTC. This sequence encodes CSVTPGQGSRETQYF.

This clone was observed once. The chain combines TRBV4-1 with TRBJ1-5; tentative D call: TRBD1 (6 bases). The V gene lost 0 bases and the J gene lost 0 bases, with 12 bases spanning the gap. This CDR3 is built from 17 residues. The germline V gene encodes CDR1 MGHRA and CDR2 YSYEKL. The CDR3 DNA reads TGCGCCAGCAGCCAAGAGGGGGCAGGATTTAGCAATCAGCCCCAGCATTTT. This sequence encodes CASSQEGAGFSNQPQHF.

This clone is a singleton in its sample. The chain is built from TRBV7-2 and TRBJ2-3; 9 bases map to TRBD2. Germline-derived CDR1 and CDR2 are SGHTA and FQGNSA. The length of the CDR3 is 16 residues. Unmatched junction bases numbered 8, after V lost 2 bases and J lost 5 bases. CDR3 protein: CASSLLAGKRGDTQYF. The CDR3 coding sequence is TGTGCCAGCAGCTTACTAGCGGGGAAGAGGGGAGATACGCAGTATTTT.

CDR3 region: CAYKDLLEEKLFF. Written as DNA, the CDR3 is TGTGCCTACAAGGACCTACTAGAGGAAAAACTGTTTTTT. The rearrangement uses TRBV30 and TRBJ1-4; the D is unclear. Germline V gene sequence: CDR1 GTSNPN, CDR2 SVGIG (reference sequence). The CDR3 runs 13 residues. V was pared by 7 bases and J by 8 bases, with 17 bases between.

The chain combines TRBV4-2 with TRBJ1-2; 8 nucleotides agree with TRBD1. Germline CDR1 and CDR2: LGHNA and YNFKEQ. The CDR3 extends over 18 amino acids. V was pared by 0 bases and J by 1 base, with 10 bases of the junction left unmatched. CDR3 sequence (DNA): TGTGCCAGCAGCCAAGATTTTATACAGGGGGGCCATAACTATGGCTACACCTTC. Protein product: CASSQDFIQGGHNYGYTF.